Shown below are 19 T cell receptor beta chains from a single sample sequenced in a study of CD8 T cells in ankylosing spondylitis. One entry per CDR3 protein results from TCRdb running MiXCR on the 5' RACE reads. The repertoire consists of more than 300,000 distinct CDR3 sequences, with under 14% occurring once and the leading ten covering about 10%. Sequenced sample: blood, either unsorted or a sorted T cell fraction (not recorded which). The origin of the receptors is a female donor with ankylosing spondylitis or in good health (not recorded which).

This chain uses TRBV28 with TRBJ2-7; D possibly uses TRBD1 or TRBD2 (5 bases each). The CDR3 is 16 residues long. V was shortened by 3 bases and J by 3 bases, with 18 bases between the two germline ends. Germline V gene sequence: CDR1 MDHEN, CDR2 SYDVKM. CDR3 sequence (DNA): TGTGCCAGCAGTTTCTGGTCCACAGGAGGTGACTACGAGCAGTACTTC. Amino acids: CASSFWSTGGDYEQYF.

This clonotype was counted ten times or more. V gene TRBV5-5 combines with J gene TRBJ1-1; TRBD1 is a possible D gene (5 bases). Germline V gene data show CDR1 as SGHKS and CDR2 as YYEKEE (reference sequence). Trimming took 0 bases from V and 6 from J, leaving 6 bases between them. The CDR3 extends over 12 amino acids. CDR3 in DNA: TGTGCCAGCAGCTTGGACAGGTCTGAAGCTTTCTTT. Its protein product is CASSLDRSEAFF.

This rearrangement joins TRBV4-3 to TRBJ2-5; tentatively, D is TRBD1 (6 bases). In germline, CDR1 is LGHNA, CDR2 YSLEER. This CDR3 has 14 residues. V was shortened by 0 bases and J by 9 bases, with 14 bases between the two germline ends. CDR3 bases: TGCGCCAGCAGCCAAGATGGGCAGGGGCTGTCCCAGTACTTC. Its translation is CASSQDGQGLSQYF.

The CDR3 sequence is CAWSPRRDGYTF. As DNA, the CDR3 is TGTGCCTGGAGTCCTCGCAGGGATGGCTACACCTTC. This chain uses TRBV30 with TRBJ1-2; D possibly corresponds to TRBD1 (5 bases). Germline CDR1 GTSNPN, CDR2 SVGIG (reference sequence). The CDR3 is 12 residues long. The V and J ends lost 2 bases and 6 bases respectively, with 10 bases between them.

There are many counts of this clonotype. The CDR3, as DNA: TGCAGTGCTAGAGACCTGGGACAGGGACAAGAGACCCAGTACTTC. Translating gives CSARDLGQGQETQYF. The V call is TRBV20-1, the J call TRBJ2-5; 9 positions match TRBD1. The CDR3 extends over 15 amino acids. The ends lost 0 bases at V and 2 bases at J; junction bases unmatched: 4. CDR1 and CDR2 (germline): DFQATT, SNEGSKA (reference sequence).

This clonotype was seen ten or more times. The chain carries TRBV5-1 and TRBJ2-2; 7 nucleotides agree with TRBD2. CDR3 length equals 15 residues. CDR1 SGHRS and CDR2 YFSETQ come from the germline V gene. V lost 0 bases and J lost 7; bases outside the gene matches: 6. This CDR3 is CASSLELAVVGELFF. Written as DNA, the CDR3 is TGCGCCAGCAGCTTGGAGCTAGCGGTTGTCGGGGAGCTGTTTTTT. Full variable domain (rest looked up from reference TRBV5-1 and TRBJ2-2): KAGVTQTPRYLIKTRGQQVTLSCSPISGHRSVSWYQQTPGQGLQFLFEYFSETQRNKGNFPGRFSGRQFSNSRSEMNVSTLELGDSALYLCASSLELAVVGELFFGEGSRLTVL.

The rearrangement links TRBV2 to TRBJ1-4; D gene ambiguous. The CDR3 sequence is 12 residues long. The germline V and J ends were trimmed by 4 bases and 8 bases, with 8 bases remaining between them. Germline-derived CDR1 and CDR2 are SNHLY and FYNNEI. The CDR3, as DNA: TGTGCCAGCAGTGGGTACGGGGAAAAACTGTTTTTT. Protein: CASSGYGEKLFF.

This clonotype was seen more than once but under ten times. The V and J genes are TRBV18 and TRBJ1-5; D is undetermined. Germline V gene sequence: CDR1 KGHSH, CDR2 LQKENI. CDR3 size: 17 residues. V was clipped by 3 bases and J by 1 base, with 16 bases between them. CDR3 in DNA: TGTGCCAGCTCACCGACCTGGTCCGCTTCAAGCAATCAGCCCCAGCATTTT. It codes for CASSPTWSASSNQPQHF.

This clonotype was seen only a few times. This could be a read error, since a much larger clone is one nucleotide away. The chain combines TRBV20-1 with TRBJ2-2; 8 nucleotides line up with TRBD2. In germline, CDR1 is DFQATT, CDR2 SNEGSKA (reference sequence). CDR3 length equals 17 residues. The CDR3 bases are TGCTGTGCTAGAGATATTGCGGGACTAGTGAACACCGGGGAGCTGTTTTTT. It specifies CCARDIAGLVNTGELFF.

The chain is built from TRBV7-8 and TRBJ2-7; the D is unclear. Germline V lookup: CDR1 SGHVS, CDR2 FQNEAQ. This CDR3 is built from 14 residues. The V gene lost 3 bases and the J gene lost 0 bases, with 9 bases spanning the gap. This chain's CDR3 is CASSFRFGSYEQYF. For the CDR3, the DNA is TGTGCCAGCAGCTTTCGCTTTGGCTCCTACGAGCAGTACTTC. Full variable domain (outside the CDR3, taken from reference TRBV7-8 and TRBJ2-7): GAGVSQSPRYKVAKRGQDVALRCDPISGHVSLFWYQQALGQGPEFLTYFQNEAQLDKSGLPSDRFFAERPEGSVSTLKIQRTQQEDSAVYLCASSFRFGSYEQYFGPGTRLTVT.

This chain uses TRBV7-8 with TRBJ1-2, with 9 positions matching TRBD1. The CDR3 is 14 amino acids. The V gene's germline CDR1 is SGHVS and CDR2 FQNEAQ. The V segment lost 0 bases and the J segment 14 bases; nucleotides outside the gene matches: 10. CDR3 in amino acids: CASSLALGQGGGTF. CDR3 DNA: TGTGCCAGCAGCTTAGCGCTGGGACAGGGCGGTGGGACCTTC.

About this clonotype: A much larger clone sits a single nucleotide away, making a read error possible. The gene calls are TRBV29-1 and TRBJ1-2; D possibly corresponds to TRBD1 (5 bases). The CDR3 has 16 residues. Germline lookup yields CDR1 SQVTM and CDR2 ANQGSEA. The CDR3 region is CSVEDHGRGANYGDTF. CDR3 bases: TGCAGCGTTGAAGATCACGGTAGGGGCGCTAACTATGGCGACACCTTC.

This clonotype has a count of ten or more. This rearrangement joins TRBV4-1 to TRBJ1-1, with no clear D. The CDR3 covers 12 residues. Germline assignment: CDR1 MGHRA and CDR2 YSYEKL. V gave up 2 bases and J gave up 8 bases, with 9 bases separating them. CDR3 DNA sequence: TGCGCCAGCAGCCAATTCGAATGGGAAGCTTTCTTT. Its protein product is CASSQFEWEAFF.

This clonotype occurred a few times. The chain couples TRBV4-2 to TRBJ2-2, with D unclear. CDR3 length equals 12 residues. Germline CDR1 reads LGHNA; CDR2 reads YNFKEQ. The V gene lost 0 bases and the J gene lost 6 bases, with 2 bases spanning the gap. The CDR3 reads CASSQEAGELFF. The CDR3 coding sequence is TGTGCCAGCAGCCAAGAGGCCGGGGAGCTGTTTTTT.

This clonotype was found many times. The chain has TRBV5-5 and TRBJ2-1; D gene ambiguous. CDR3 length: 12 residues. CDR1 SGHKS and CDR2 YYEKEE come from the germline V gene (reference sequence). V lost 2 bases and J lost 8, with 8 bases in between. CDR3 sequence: CASSFPRDEQFF. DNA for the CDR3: TGTGCCAGCAGCTTTCCCCGCGATGAGCAGTTCTTC.

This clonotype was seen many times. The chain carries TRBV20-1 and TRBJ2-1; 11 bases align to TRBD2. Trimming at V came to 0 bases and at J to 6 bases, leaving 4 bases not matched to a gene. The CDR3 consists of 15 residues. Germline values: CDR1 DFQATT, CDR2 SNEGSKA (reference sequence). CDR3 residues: CSARDYSGGVNEQFF. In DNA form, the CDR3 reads TGCAGTGCTAGAGATTATAGCGGGGGGGTCAATGAGCAGTTCTTC.

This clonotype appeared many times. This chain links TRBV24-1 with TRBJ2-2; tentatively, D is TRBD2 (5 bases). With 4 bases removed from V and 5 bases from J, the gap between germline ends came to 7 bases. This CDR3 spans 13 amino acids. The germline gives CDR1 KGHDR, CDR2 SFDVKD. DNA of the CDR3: TGTGCCACCAGTGAAGCGGTTACCGGGGAGCTGTTTTTT. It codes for CATSEAVTGELFF.

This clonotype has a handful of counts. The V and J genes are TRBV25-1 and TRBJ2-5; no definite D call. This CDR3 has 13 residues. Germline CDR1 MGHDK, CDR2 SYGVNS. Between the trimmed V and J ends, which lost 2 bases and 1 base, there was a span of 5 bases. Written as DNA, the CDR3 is TGTGCCAGCAGTGAAATATTCCAAGAGACCCAGTACTTC. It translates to CASSEIFQETQYF.

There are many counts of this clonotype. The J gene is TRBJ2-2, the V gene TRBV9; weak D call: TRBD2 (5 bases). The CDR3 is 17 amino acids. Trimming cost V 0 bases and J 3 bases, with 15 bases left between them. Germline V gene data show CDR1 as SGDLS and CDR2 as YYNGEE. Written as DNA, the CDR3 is TGTGCCAGCAGCGTAGCAACGGCGGGTCGGTACACCGGGGAGCTGTTTTTT. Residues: CASSVATAGRYTGELFF. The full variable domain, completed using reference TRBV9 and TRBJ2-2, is DSGVTQTPKHLITATGQRVTLRCSPRSGDLSVYWYQQSLDQGLQFLIQYYNGEERAKGNILERFSAQQFPDLHSELNLSSLELGDSALYFCASSVATAGRYTGELFFGEGSRLTVL.